Listed here is a single T cell receptor beta chain. This sample was taken from a study of OX40 agonist ivuxolimab in advanced cancers. Turning to the study itself: Six ivuxolimab dose levels, 0.01 to 10 mg/kg, were given intravenously every 2 weeks.

V lost 0 bases to trimming and J lost 2 bases, with 14 bases between them. Germline assignment: CDR1 MNHNS and CDR2 SASEGT. This CDR3 is built from 16 residues. Data came from immunoSEQ multiplex PCR; TCRdb stores just in-frame clones and leaves some out. This sample has 65,000 to 95,000 clones, with roughly 94% found just once. Here the sequenced sample was CD4+ or CD8+ T cells sorted from blood, taken in a trial of the OX40 agonist ivuxolimab. The V gene is TRBV6-1, the J gene TRBJ2-7; possibly TRBD1 for D (6 bases). The receptor's source is an adult with an advanced solid tumor such as melanoma, head and neck, liver or kidney cancer. CDR3 coding DNA: TGTGCCAGCAGTGAAGCATCCGGACAGATCCCCTACGAGCAGTACTTC. Amino acid sequence: CASSEASGQIPYEQYF.